The next 2 T cell receptor beta chains were all read from a single sample in a study of CD4+ T cells in melanoma. The table came from immunoSEQ multiplex PCR; TCRdb's copy has only in-frame clones and leaves some out. The table includes 110,000 to 150,000 clones, about nine tenths detected once. All receptors come from a human donor with melanoma.

V usage is TRBV5-6 and J usage is TRBJ2-5, with 7 bases matching TRBD1. Germline lookup yields CDR1 SGHDT and CDR2 YYEEEE. The length of the CDR3 is 13 residues. Unmatched junction bases numbered 13, after V lost 4 bases and J lost 13 bases. The CDR3 nucleotides are TGTGCCAGCAGCCTGAGGGGGCTAGAAAAACGGTACTTC. Its protein is CASSLRGLEKRYF.

As regards this clone: The junction departs from the called germline gene at one end, perhaps through a read error. Other DNA sequences within the sample encode an identical CDR3. The chain employs TRBV6-1 and TRBJ1-2; 9 positions agree with TRBD1. CDR1 and CDR2 (germline): MNHNS, SASEGT. The CDR3 is 15 amino acids. The CDR3: CASSEEPDRGFGYTF. The CDR3 nucleotides are TGTGCCAGCAGCGAAGAACCGGACAGGGGTTTCGGCTACACCTTC.